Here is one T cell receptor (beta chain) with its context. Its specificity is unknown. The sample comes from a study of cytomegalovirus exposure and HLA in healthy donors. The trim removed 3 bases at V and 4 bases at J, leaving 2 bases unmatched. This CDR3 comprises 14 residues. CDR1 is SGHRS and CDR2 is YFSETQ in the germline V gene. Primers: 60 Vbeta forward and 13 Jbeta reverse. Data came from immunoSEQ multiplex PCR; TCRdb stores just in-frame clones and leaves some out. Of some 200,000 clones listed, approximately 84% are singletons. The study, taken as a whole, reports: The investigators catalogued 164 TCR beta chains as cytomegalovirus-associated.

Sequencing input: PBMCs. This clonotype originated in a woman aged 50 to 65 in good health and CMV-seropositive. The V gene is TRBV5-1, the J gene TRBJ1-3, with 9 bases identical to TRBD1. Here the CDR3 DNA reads TGCGCCAGCAGCTCCGGGACAGGGGGAAACACCATATATTTT. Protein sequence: CASSSGTGGNTIYF.